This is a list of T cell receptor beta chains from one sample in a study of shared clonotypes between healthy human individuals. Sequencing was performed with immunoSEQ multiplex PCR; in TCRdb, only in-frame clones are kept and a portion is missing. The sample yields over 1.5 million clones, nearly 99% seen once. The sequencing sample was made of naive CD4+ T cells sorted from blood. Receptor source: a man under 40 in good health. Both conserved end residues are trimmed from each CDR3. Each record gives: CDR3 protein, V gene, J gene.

CDR3aa: ASTRLAYYEQY
v_gene: TRBV10-2
j_gene: TRBJ2-7

CDR3aa: ASSPTTRENYGYT
v_gene: TRBV18
j_gene: TRBJ1-2

CDR3aa: ASSVWGDTGELF
v_gene: TRBV9
j_gene: TRBJ2-2

CDR3aa: ASSFTGAGPSTDTQY
v_gene: TRBV5-4
j_gene: TRBJ2-3

CDR3aa: ASSLSVTGELF
v_gene: TRBV5-1
j_gene: TRBJ2-2

CDR3aa: ASSSTGTGLDTQY
v_gene: TRBV6-6
j_gene: TRBJ2-3

CDR3aa: ASSQPAGEAF
v_gene: TRBV23-1
j_gene: TRBJ1-1

CDR3aa: SARAYNEQF
v_gene: TRBV20-1
j_gene: TRBJ2-1

CDR3aa: ATSRAGDSNQPQH
v_gene: TRBV15
j_gene: TRBJ1-5

CDR3aa: ASSRGQGASGANVLT
v_gene: TRBV27
j_gene: TRBJ2-6

CDR3aa: ASRGPASQETQY
v_gene: TRBV27
j_gene: TRBJ2-5